These 12 T cell receptor beta chains were sequenced from one sample in a study of blood T cell repertoires in COVID-19. Some clones are missing from TCRdb's copy, which holds only in-frame ones; the method was immunoSEQ multiplex PCR. The data show some 150,000 clones, with 84% seen just once and approximately 3.8% held by the top ten. The sequencing input was peripheral blood. These receptors originate from a woman aged 55 to 70 with acute or convalescent COVID-19.

The chain employs TRBV9 and TRBJ2-2; D is uncertain. The CDR3 is 15 residues long. V lost 0 bases and J lost 3, with 9 bases in between. Germline lookup yields CDR1 SGDLS and CDR2 YYNGEE. CDR3: CASSVATRHTGELFF. CDR3 coding DNA: TGTGCCAGCAGCGTAGCCACTCGCCACACCGGGGAGCTGTTTTTT.

A single count supports this clone. The chain joins TRBV5-1 to TRBJ1-2, with TRBD1 matching over 7 bases. J was trimmed by 0 bases and V by 0 bases; bases with no gene match: 2. The CDR3 contains 15 residues. The V gene's germline CDR1 is SGHRS and CDR2 YFSETQ. The CDR3 reads CASSLAGTANYGYTF. Here the CDR3 DNA reads TGCGCCAGCAGCTTGGCCGGGACAGCTAACTATGGCTACACCTTC.

CDR3 DNA sequence: TGTGCCACCGAAGTGGCTAGCGAATACCAAGAGACCCAGTACTTC. Amino acids: CATEVASEYQETQYF. J is TRBJ2-5 and V is TRBV27, with D possibly TRBD2 on 6 matching bases. The germline gives CDR1 MNHEY, CDR2 SMNVEV (reference sequence). This CDR3 has 15 residues. The germline V and J ends were trimmed by 10 bases and 0 bases, with 18 bases remaining between them.

This chain uses TRBV5-4 with TRBJ1-1; TRBD1 agrees at 7 bases. The germline V gene has CDR1 SGHNT and CDR2 YYREEE (reference sequence). This CDR3 has 14 amino acids. V shed 4 bases, J shed 0 bases, and the junction held 3 bases outside the gene matches. The CDR3 spells CASSLTGVNTEAFF. CDR3 nucleotide sequence: TGTGCCAGCAGCCTCACAGGGGTGAACACTGAAGCTTTCTTT.

This chain uses TRBV6-5 with TRBJ1-5; TRBD1 is a possible D gene (5 bases). The CDR3 contains 13 residues. The germline gives CDR1 MNHEY, CDR2 SVGAGI. Between the trimmed V and J ends, which lost 4 bases and 7 bases, there was a span of 11 bases. The DNA of the CDR3 is TGTGCCAGCAGTTTTACAGGATCCCAGCCCCAGCATTTT. Residues: CASSFTGSQPQHF.

The V gene is TRBV5-1, the J gene TRBJ2-2, with TRBD2 matching over 10 bases. V shed 2 bases, J shed 7 bases, and the junction held 8 bases outside the gene matches. This CDR3 has 16 residues. Germline V lookup: CDR1 SGHRS, CDR2 YFSETQ. The CDR3 region has the DNA TGCGCCAGCAGCTTTCCAGCGGGAGGGGTTCACGGGGAGCTGTTTTTT. It yields the protein CASSFPAGGVHGELFF.

J is TRBJ1-5 and V is TRBV6-1; D is undetermined. The V gene lost 2 bases and the J gene lost 4 bases, with 18 bases spanning the gap. This CDR3 comprises 17 residues. Per germline, CDR1 MNHNS and CDR2 SASEGT. CDR3 DNA: TGTGCCAGCAGTGAACTTTATGGCGGCAGCTGGAATCAGCCCCAGCATTTT. This encodes CASSELYGGSWNQPQHF.

The V call is TRBV6-2 or TRBV6-3, the J call TRBJ2-1, with D hard to call. CDR3 length: 15 residues. Germline V gives CDR1 MNHEY, CDR2 SVGEGT. V was trimmed by 0 bases and J by 6 bases, leaving 12 bases between them. CDR3 sequence: CASSYSTVSLNEQFF. In DNA form, the CDR3 reads TGTGCCAGCAGTTACTCCACAGTAAGCCTCAATGAGCAGTTCTTC.

The chain employs TRBV24-1 and TRBJ1-2, with TRBD1 matching over 10 bases. The CDR3 extends over 16 amino acids. V lost 4 bases to trimming and J lost 7 bases; unmatched junction nucleotides: 11. Germline CDR1 KGHDR, CDR2 SFDVKD. The CDR3 region is CATSEPGGQGKVGYTF. CDR3 nucleotides: TGTGCCACCAGTGAGCCCGGGGGACAGGGGAAGGTTGGCTACACCTTC.

This rearrangement joins TRBV7-9 to TRBJ2-3; D call uncertain. This CDR3 has 13 amino acids. Trimming took off 5 bases at V and 0 bases at J, with 6 bases between the two ends. Germline CDR1 is SEHNR and CDR2 is FQNEAQ (reference sequence). This CDR3 is CASSERSTDTQYF. DNA of the CDR3: TGTGCCAGCAGCGAGAGAAGCACAGATACGCAGTATTTT.

The rearrangement links TRBV5-4 to TRBJ2-5, with 9 nucleotides matching TRBD2. The germline CDR1 and CDR2 sequences are SGHNT and YYREEE (reference sequence). The CDR3 covers 17 residues. J was trimmed by 0 bases and V by 4 bases; bases with no gene match: 10. The CDR3 sequence: CASSQKLWTSDQETQYF. Written as DNA, the CDR3 is TGTGCCAGCAGCCAAAAGCTATGGACTAGCGACCAAGAGACCCAGTACTTC.

The chain recombines TRBV2 with TRBJ1-1; 7 bases line up with TRBD1. This CDR3 region has 15 residues. Germline CDR1 SNHLY, CDR2 FYNNEI. Trimming took 8 bases from V and 0 from J; bases not matched to a gene: 9. This chain's CDR3 is CASQIMTGLNTEAFF. The CDR3 DNA reads as TGTGCCAGCCAGATTATGACAGGGCTGAACACTGAAGCTTTCTTT.